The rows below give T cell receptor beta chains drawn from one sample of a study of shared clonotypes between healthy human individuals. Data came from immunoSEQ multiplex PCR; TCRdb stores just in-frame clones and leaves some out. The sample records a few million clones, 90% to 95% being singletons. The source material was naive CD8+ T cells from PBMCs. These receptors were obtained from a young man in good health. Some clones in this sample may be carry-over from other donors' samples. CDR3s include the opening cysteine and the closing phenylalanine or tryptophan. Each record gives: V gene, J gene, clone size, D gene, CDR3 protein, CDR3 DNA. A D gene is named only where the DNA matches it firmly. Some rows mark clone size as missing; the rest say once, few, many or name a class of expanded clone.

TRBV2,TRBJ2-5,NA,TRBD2,CASSELLAGGPETQYF,TGTGCCAGCAGTGAATTACTAGCGGGAGGGCCGGAGACCCAGTACTTC
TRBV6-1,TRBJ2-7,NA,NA,CACQGTPLYEQYF,TGTGCCTGCCAGGGGACCCCCCTCTACGAGCAGTACTTC
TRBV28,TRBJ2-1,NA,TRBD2,CASTRKYRTRGYNEQFF,TGTGCCAGCACTCGTAAGTATCGGACTAGGGGCTACAATGAGCAGTTCTTC
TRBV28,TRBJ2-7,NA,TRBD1,CASSPARGRDYEQYF,TGTGCCAGCAGCCCTGCGAGGGGGCGAGACTACGAGCAGTACTTC
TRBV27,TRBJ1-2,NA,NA,CASSSGTGGYTF,TGTGCCAGCAGTTCGGGGACGGGAGGCTACACCTTC
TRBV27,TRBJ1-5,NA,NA,CASSLIGSSQPQHF,TGTGCCAGCAGTTTAATAGGGTCGAGTCAGCCCCAGCATTTT
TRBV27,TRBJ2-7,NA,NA,CASSLSGRNEQYF,TGTGCCAGCAGTCTCTCGGGGCGAAACGAGCAGTACTTC
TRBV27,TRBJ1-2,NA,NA,CASSLSQGGYGYTF,TGTGCCAGCAGTTTATCTCAGGGAGGCTATGGCTACACCTTC
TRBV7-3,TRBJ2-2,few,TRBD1,CASSSRDSDTGELFF,TGTGCCAGCAGCTCACGGGACAGTGACACCGGGGAGCTGTTTTTT
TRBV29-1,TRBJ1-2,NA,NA,CGGWDNYGYTF,TGCGGCGGTTGGGACAACTATGGCTACACCTTC
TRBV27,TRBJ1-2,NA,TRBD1,CASSLRGTGLVYGYTF,TGTGCCAGCAGTTTACGCGGGACAGGGTTGGTGTATGGCTACACCTTC
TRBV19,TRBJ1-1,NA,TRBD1,CASSIRGRRETEAFF,TGTGCCAGTAGTATAAGGGGGCGCCGGGAGACTGAAGCTTTCTTT
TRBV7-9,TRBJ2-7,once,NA,CASSLGERVEGEQYF,TGTGCCAGCAGCTTAGGGGAAAGGGTTGAGGGCGAGCAGTACTTC
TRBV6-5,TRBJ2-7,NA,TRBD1,CASSSTGGNLEQYF,TGTGCCAGCAGTTCGACAGGGGGTAACTTAGAGCAGTACTTC
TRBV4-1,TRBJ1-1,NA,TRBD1,CASSQRDRLNTEAFF,TGCGCCAGCAGCCAGAGGGACAGGCTGAACACTGAAGCTTTCTTT
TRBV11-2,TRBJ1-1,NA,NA,CASSLVRVGNTEAFF,TGTGCCAGCAGCTTAGTCAGGGTGGGGAACACTGAAGCTTTCTTT
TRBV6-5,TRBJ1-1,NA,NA,CASSQGRTMNTEAFF,TGTGCCAGCAGCCAAGGACGGACCATGAACACTGAAGCTTTCTTT
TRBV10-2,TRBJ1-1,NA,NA,CASSLVIEGPQNTEAFF,TGCGCCAGCAGTCTGGTGATAGAGGGACCTCAGAACACTGAAGCTTTCTTT
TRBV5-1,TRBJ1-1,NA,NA,CASSSRGGGEGTEAFF,TGCGCCAGCAGCTCCCGAGGGGGGGGCGAAGGGACTGAAGCTTTCTTT
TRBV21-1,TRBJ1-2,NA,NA,CASSETGRDYGYTF,TGTGCCAGCAGCGAGACAGGGCGAGACTATGGCTACACCTTC
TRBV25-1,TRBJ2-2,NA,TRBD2,CASFGLAGGLTNTGELFF,TGTGCCAGTTTTGGACTAGCGGGAGGACTTACGAACACCGGGGAGCTGTTTTTT
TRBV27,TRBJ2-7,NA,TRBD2,CASSLTSGSSYEQYF,TGTGCCAGCAGTCTTACTAGCGGGAGCTCCTACGAGCAGTACTTC
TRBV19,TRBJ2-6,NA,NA,CASNSLSGANVLTF,TGTGCCAGTAACTCCCTCTCTGGGGCCAACGTCCTGACTTTC
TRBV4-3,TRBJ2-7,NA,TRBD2,CASSQDHASGTYEQYF,TGCGCCAGCAGCCAAGATCACGCTAGCGGCACCTACGAGCAGTACTTC
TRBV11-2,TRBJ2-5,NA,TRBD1,CASSPEYGTGRETQYF,TGTGCCAGCAGCCCAGAATACGGGACAGGGCGAGAGACCCAGTACTTC